What follows are 7 T cell receptor beta chains derived from one specimen sequenced in a study of cytomegalovirus exposure and HLA in healthy donors. The PCR had 60 Vbeta and 13 Jbeta primers. TCRdb keeps only in-frame clones here, not all; method: immunoSEQ multiplex PCR. The table records 190,000 or so clones, more than 80% of them present only once. The material sequenced was PBMCs. These receptors all stem from a boy under 18 in good health and CMV-seronegative.

Here the CDR3 reads CASRGKRGTEAFF. The CDR3 nucleotides are TGTGCCAGCCGAGGGAAACGGGGCACTGAAGCTTTCTTT. This rearrangement joins TRBV6-4 to TRBJ1-1; D is ambiguous. V was trimmed by 8 bases and J by 4 bases, leaving 14 bases between them. CDR1 is MRHNA and CDR2 is SNTAGT in the germline V gene. The CDR3 has 13 amino acids.

The genes are TRBV18 and TRBJ1-1; the D is unclear. CDR1 and CDR2 (germline): KGHSH, LQKENI. The V end was cut by 3 bases, the J end by 1 base, with 6 bases between. The CDR3 covers 13 residues. CDR3 nucleotides: TGTGCCAGCTCACCGATCAGGAACACTGAAGCTTTCTTT. It encodes CASSPIRNTEAFF.

The V gene is TRBV6-6, the J gene TRBJ2-4, with D possibly TRBD1 on 6 matching bases. Germline CDR1 and CDR2: MNHNY and SVGAGI (reference sequence). The CDR3 extends over 14 amino acids. The ends were cut back, 5 bases at V and 5 bases at J, with 13 bases in the middle. CDR3 amino acids: CASSQYRVQNIQYF. The CDR3 DNA is TGTGCCAGCAGTCAATACAGGGTCCAAAACATTCAGTACTTC.

The V and J genes are TRBV12-5 and TRBJ2-1, with D perhaps TRBD2 (6 bases). CDR1 and CDR2 from the germline V gene are LGHNT and FRNRAP. The length of the CDR3 is 14 residues. Trimming took off 6 bases at V and 10 bases at J, with 19 bases between the two ends. CDR3 residues: CASGDAGGPPEQFF. The CDR3 DNA reads TGTGCTAGTGGCGACGCCGGGGGACCCCCCGAGCAGTTCTTC.

This clone was counted once. Here the CDR3 reads CASSFSLGAGAGNTGELFF. DNA for the CDR3: TGTGCCAGCAGCTTTTCCCTTGGAGCGGGAGCGGGGAACACCGGGGAGCTGTTTTTT. This chain joins TRBV5-4 and TRBJ2-2; 8 nucleotides match TRBD2. V shed 2 bases, J shed 1 base, and the junction held 13 bases outside the gene matches. Germline-derived CDR1 and CDR2 are SGHNT and YYREEE (reference sequence). The CDR3 extends over 19 amino acids.

This chain joins TRBV9 and TRBJ2-7; D is possibly TRBD2 (6 bases). Germline loops: CDR1 SGDLS, CDR2 YYNGEE. V lost 4 bases and J 4 bases, leaving 15 bases between the germline ends. This CDR3 spans 14 amino acids. In DNA, the CDR3 is TGTGCCAGCAGCTCAACCGAGGCGGGGTACGAGCAGTACTTC. Translated: CASSSTEAGYEQYF.

V and J are TRBV23-1 and TRBJ2-7; TRBD1 might be the D (6 bases). TRBV23-1 is an open reading frame, and its role is uncertain. Trimming stripped 4 bases from V and 0 bases from J, with 19 bases between. CDR3 length: 17 amino acids. The CDR3 loop is CASSPGVGTFLSYEQYF. The CDR3 nucleotides read TGCGCCAGCAGTCCAGGGGTCGGCACTTTTCTCTCCTACGAGCAGTACTTC.